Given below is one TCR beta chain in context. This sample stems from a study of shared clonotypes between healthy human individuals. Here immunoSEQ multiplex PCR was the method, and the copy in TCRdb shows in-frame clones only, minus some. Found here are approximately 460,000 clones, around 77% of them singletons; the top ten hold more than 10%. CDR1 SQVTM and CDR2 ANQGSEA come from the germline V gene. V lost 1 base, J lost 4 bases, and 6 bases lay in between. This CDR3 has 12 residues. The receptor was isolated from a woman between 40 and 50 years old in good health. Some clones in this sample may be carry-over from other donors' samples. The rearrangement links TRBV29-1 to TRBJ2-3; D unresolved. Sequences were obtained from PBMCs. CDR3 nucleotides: TGCAGCGTTGAAGCCCTGTCAGATACGCAGTATTTT. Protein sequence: CSVEALSDTQYF.